A single TCR beta chain is shown here with its context. The length of the CDR3 is 14 residues. V lost 1 base, J lost 7 bases, and 13 bases lay in between. CDR1 is SGHDN and CDR2 is FVKESK in the germline V gene. The data are from a study of shared clonotypes between healthy human individuals. Assay execution took place at the deep level. Sequencing used immunoSEQ multiplex PCR; TCRdb keeps in-frame clones, though not all of them. The data contain some 1,600,000 clones, 98% of them singletons. The clonotype was recovered from a man aged 25 to 40 in good health. The V and J genes are TRBV14 and TRBJ1-2; D is unclear. Sequencing used naive CD4+ T cells sorted from blood. Regarding subset: CD45RA+ positively selected. CDR3 nucleotides: TGTGCCAGCAGCCAAGCCGGGCCCACCACTGGCTACACCTTC. Its translation is CASSQAGPTTGYTF.